Listed below are T cell receptor beta chains from one sample, sequenced in a study of T-cell memory formation after mild COVID-19. A single record per CDR3 protein comes from TCRdb applying MiXCR to the 5' RACE reads. The profile shows around 130,000 distinct CDR3 sequences, about 5.9% of them singletons. The sample comprised PBMCs or a T cell subset sorted from them (not recorded which). The receptors here all came from an adult woman who had mild COVID-19 (a few samples of this study predate the infection). Cell type and time point are not known. The CDR3 runs from the conserved cysteine through the conserved F or W. The D gene is left open where the match is weak. Clone size is given for some rows only: seen once, a few or many times, or a class if the clone is expanded.

TRBJ2-1 many TRBD2 TRBV30 CAWSGASGVDNEQFF TGTGCCTGGAGTGGGGCTAGCGGGGTTGACAATGAGCAGTTCTTC
TRBJ2-3 few TRBD1 TRBV6-6 CASSYSPHRGQSTDTQYF TGTGCCAGCAGTTACTCCCCCCACAGGGGCCAAAGCACAGATACGCAGTATTTT
TRBJ2-7 - TRBD1 TRBV24-1 CATSDSGTGAYEQYF TGTGCCACCAGTGATTCCGGGACAGGAGCCTACGAGCAGTACTTC
TRBJ2-1 few TRBD1 TRBV5-1 CASGPPGGRYEQFF TGCGCCAGCGGCCCCCCAGGGGGTCGCTATGAGCAGTTCTTC
TRBJ2-4 - - TRBV15 CATAREGLNIQYF TGTGCCACCGCACGCGAAGGGTTGAACATTCAGTACTTC
TRBJ2-3 many TRBD1 TRBV5-6 CASSPGGSTDTQYF TGTGCCAGCAGCCCAGGGGGAAGCACAGATACGCAGTATTTT
TRBJ2-1 few TRBD2 TRBV20-1 CSAWTSGRLYNEQFF TGCAGTGCTTGGACTAGCGGGAGGTTATACAATGAGCAGTTCTTC
TRBJ2-1 many TRBD2 TRBV5-1 CASSLAPLSGSPYNEQFF TGCGCCAGCAGCTTGGCCCCCCTTAGCGGGAGTCCCTACAATGAGCAGTTCTTC
TRBJ1-2 - - TRBV30 CAWTAGLGGGYTF TGTGCCTGGACCGCGGGACTCGGAGGTGGCTACACCTTC
TRBJ2-3 few - TRBV11-3 CASSLDSAADTQYF TGTGCCAGCAGCTTAGATAGTGCAGCAGATACGCAGTATTTT